Listed below are T cell receptor beta chains from one sample, sequenced in a study of identical twins. TCRdb re-called the 5' RACE reads with MiXCR, one entry per CDR3 protein. The table shows about 300,000 distinct CDR3 sequences, with roughly 12% occurring only once. A further study also used this sample, focusing on yellow fever vaccine responses in identical twins.

Input material: CD8+ T cells sorted from blood. Source of these receptors: a woman aged 18 to 35 in good health. Both conserved end residues are part of each CDR3. The order of the fields is J gene, clone size, V gene, D gene, CDR3 DNA, CDR3 protein. The D gene is left open where the match is weak. The listing skips clone size in some rows; elsewhere it reads once, few, many or a size class.

>TRBJ2-6|-|TRBV7-3|-
TGTGCCAGCAGCCCCGAGGAGGGTTTCTTGCAAGCTGGGGCCAACGTCCTGACTTTC
CASSPEEGFLQAGANVLTF
>TRBJ2-5|few|TRBV28|TRBD1
TGTGCCAGCAGTCTGGGACAGAAGTACCAAGAGACCCAGTACTTC
CASSLGQKYQETQYF
>TRBJ2-1|once|TRBV28|-
TGTGCCAGCAGTTGGGACACCCCGTACTACAATGAGCAGTTCTTC
CASSWDTPYYNEQFF
>TRBJ2-1|few|TRBV2|-
TGTGCCAGCAGTACCGGGACCCAGACTTACAATGAGCAGTTCTTC
CASSTGTQTYNEQFF
>TRBJ2-7|few|TRBV12-3/TRBV12-4|TRBD1
TGTGCCAGCAGTTTAGCCTTCTCCGGGACAGGGACCTACGAGCAGTACTTC
CASSLAFSGTGTYEQYF
>TRBJ2-1|few|TRBV12-3/TRBV12-4|TRBD2
TGTGCCAGCAAACCGCCATGGACTAGCGGCTACAATGAGCAGTTCTTC
CASKPPWTSGYNEQFF
>TRBJ2-1|few|TRBV15|TRBD2
TGTGCCACCAGCCTGCGGGAGGGCCTTTGTGAGCAGTTCTTC
CATSLREGLCEQFF
>TRBJ1-6|-|TRBV12-3/TRBV12-4|-
TGTGCCAGCAGCCTAAGGGTGGCAGGGCCGAGGGATTCACCCCTCCACTTT
CASSLRVAGPRDSPLHF
>TRBJ2-7|-|TRBV23-1|TRBD2
TGCGCCAGCAGTCACCCCTCACTAGCGGGATACGGCTACGAGCAGTACTTC
CASSHPSLAGYGYEQYF
>TRBJ2-1|-|TRBV28|-
TGTGCCAGCAGCTTCCAGAGCGATGAGCAGTTCTTC
CASSFQSDEQFF
>TRBJ2-7|few|TRBV5-6|TRBD2
TGTGCCAGCACCCGCGGGGGCTCCTACGAGCAGTACTTC
CASTRGGSYEQYF
>TRBJ1-5|many|TRBV5-5|-
TGTGCCAGCAGCTTGGCGATGGGGAGCAATCAGCCCCAGCATTTT
CASSLAMGSNQPQHF
>TRBJ2-3|-|TRBV4-2|TRBD2
TGTGCCAGCAGCCAAGATTTGGGGGGGGCAGATACGCAGTATTTT
CASSQDLGGADTQYF
>TRBJ1-1|-|TRBV23-1|-
TGCGCCAGCAGTCAATCTTGGCCGTTGGGGAACACTGAAGCTTTCTTT
CASSQSWPLGNTEAFF